This is a list of T cell receptor beta chains from one sample in a study of Graves' ophthalmopathy and Graves' hyperthyroidism. TCRdb recomputed calls from the multiplex PCR reads with MiXCR, one row per CDR3 protein. Of a few hundred thousand distinct CDR3 sequences listed, approximately 17% are singletons. Sequencing was done on a sample of peripheral blood. All receptors derive from an adult woman with stable Graves' hyperthyroidism. Each CDR3 is given with its conserved first and last residue. D genes are given only for firm matches. Size tells how often a clone was seen (once, few, many) or the class of an expanded clone, and some rows leave it out.

>TRBJ2-6|many|NA|TRBV7-9
TGTGCCAACCCACAATCCCGCTCTGGGGCCAACGTCCTGACTTTC
CANPQSRSGANVLTF
>TRBJ1-5|many|NA|TRBV6-5
TGTGCCAGCAGTTACTCGCGGGGTAATCAGCCCCAGCATTTT
CASSYSRGNQPQHF
>TRBJ1-1|many|NA|TRBV6-2/TRBV6-3
TGTGCCAGCAGTTACTTTCAAGGTGGCCCTGAAGCTTTCTTT
CASSYFQGGPEAFF
>TRBJ1-5|few|TRBD1|TRBV6-2/TRBV6-3
TGTGCTAGCACAAGAACCGGGACAGGGGGTAGACAGCCCCAGCATTTT
CASTRTGTGGRQPQHF
>TRBJ1-1|many|NA|TRBV19
TGTGCCAGTAGATTGACAGAGATCAACACTGAAGCTTTCTTT
CASRLTEINTEAFF
>TRBJ2-7|many|TRBD1|TRBV28
TGTGCCAGCAGCAGGGACAGGGCGGTAAGGGGGCAGTACTTC
CASSRDRAVRGQYF
>TRBJ2-7|many|TRBD1|TRBV12-5
TGTGCTAGTGCCCTAGGACAGGGGGCCTACGAGCAGTACTTC
CASALGQGAYEQYF
>TRBJ1-5|many|NA|TRBV10-3
TGTGCCATCAGTGAGCCCCGGGAGGGTCATCAGCCCCAGCATTTT
CAISEPREGHQPQHF
>TRBJ2-7|many|NA|TRBV7-2
TGTGCCAGCAGCTCTATCGGAGGATTTGACGAGCAGTACTTC
CASSSIGGFDEQYF
>TRBJ2-5|many|TRBD2|TRBV3-1
TGTGCCAGCAGCCAAGATCCCGTTAGCGGGGGGACGGAGACCCAGTACTTC
CASSQDPVSGGTETQYF
>TRBJ2-2|NA|TRBD2|TRBV24-1
TGTGCCACCAGGAGTGGTGCGGGAGGTCCCGGGGAGCTGTTTTTT
CATRSGAGGPGELFF
>TRBJ1-1|many|TRBD1|TRBV12-3/TRBV12-4
TGTGCCAGCAGACAAGGGACAGTTAACACTGAAGCTTTCTTT
CASRQGTVNTEAFF
>TRBJ2-2|many|NA|TRBV11-1
TGTGCCAGCAGCTTCTTCCTGGAAGCGAACACCGGGGAGCTGTTTTTT
CASSFFLEANTGELFF
>TRBJ2-5|NA|NA|TRBV24-1
TGTGCCACCAGTGATATAACTGAGACCCAGTACTTC
CATSDITETQYF
>TRBJ2-1|NA|TRBD2|TRBV10-3
TGTGCCGTCAGTGAGTTTCTCGCGGGAGGGAACGATGAGCAGTTCTTC
CAVSEFLAGGNDEQFF
>TRBJ2-5|many|NA|TRBV6-4
TGTGCCAGCAGTCACTCCCGGGACATCTGGACTAGGCTGCAAGAGACCCAGTACTTC
CASSHSRDIWTRLQETQYF
>TRBJ2-7|many|NA|TRBV6-1
TGTGCCAGCAGTAAAGGGCAGTCCTACGAGCAGTACTTC
CASSKGQSYEQYF